This TCR beta chain came from a study of shared clonotypes between healthy human individuals. General study points: All-four-donor shared clonotypes had higher generation probabilities than non-shared clonotypes did. Clonotype sharing among donors likely depends on sequencing depth.

Some clones are missing from TCRdb's copy, which holds only in-frame ones; the method was immunoSEQ multiplex PCR. The table shows 550,000 to 800,000 clones, with about 74% occurring only once. The CDR3 extends over 15 amino acids. In germline, CDR1 is KGHSH, CDR2 LQKENI. V was shortened by 1 base and J by 3 bases, with 11 bases between the two germline ends. On this clone: Its specificity is not known.

This receptor was identified in a woman in her 30s in good health. This sequence joins TRBV18 and TRBJ2-3, with D perhaps matching TRBD1 (6 bases). Sequencing used memory CD4+ T cells sorted from blood. Subset reported: CD45RA-negative fraction. The CDR3 loop reads CASSPQDRRTDTQYF. The CDR3 DNA reads TGTGCCAGCTCACCACAAGACAGGAGGACAGATACGCAGTATTTT.